What follows are 24 T cell receptor beta chains derived from one specimen sequenced in a study of shared T cell receptors in the human thymus (dated by TCRdb to the early 2020s). Library prep was done by the immunoSEQ multiplex PCR assay. TCRdb mirrors the immuneACCESS table, restricted to in-frame sequences. Some clones are absent from its copies; in checked studies, under half trace to an unresolved V gene, and the reason for the others is unknown. This sample lists some 700,000 clones; around 85% were detected once. The ten largest clones represent approximately 0.01% of the sample. These same data were also listed under a study on human thymus T cells.

What was sequenced was thymocytes. Receptors were obtained from a girl less than two years old with a congenital heart defect. Donor details come from another sample of the same person, matched by shared clones.

The chain has TRBV11-2 and TRBJ1-4; 7 bases agree with TRBD1. The germline V gene has CDR1 SGHAT and CDR2 FQNNGV. CDR3 length: 12 amino acids. The ends lost 5 bases at V and 8 bases at J; junction bases unmatched: 2. CDR3 nucleotides: TGTGCCAGCAGCCTGACAGGGGAAAAACTGTTTTTT. Encoded protein: CASSLTGEKLFF. The variable domain in full, with the rest retrieved from reference TRBV11-2 and TRBJ1-4, is EAGVAQSPRYKIIEKRQSVAFWCNPISGHATLYWYQQILGQGPKLLIQFQNNGVVDDSQLPKDRFSAERLKGVDSTLKIQPAKLEDSAVYLCASSLTGEKLFFGSGTQLSVL.

This chain joins TRBV29-1 and TRBJ2-5; possibly TRBD2 for D (6 bases). The germline V gene has CDR1 SQVTM and CDR2 ANQGSEA. Trimming pared 4 bases from V and 2 bases from J, leaving 17 bases between. The CDR3 runs 15 residues. CDR3 loop: CSVVRTAGLQETQYF. The CDR3 DNA reads as TGCAGCGTTGTCCGAACAGCGGGCTTACAAGAGACCCAGTACTTC. Full variable domain (outside the CDR3, taken from reference TRBV29-1 and TRBJ2-5): SAVISQKPSRDICQRGTSLTIQCQVDSQVTMMFWYRQQPGQSLTLIATANQGSEATYESGFVIDKFPISRPNLTFSTLTVSNMSPEDSSIYLCSVVRTAGLQETQYFGPGTRLLVL.

The V call is TRBV28, the J call TRBJ1-3, with D maybe TRBD1 (5 bases). CDR1 MDHEN and CDR2 SYDVKM come from the germline V gene. The CDR3 extends over 15 amino acids. V lost 7 bases to trimming and J lost 4 bases, with 17 bases between them. The CDR3 spells CASKGTRAGGNTIYF. In DNA, the CDR3 is TGTGCCAGCAAAGGGACTCGGGCGGGAGGAAACACCATATATTTT.

This clone was seen only a few times. The J gene is TRBJ2-3, the V gene TRBV4-1, with 10 bases identical to TRBD2. The CDR3 totals 18 residues. Germline V CDR1 and CDR2: MGHRA, YSYEKL. Trimming took 2 bases from V and 4 from J; bases not matched to a gene: 12. CDR3 in DNA: TGCGCCAGCAGCCAACGCCTAGTGAGCGGGGGGGGTCCAGATACGCAGTATTTT. This sequence encodes CASSQRLVSGGGPDTQYF.

The rearrangement uses TRBV25-1 and TRBJ1-1, with 8 bases aligning to TRBD1. The CDR3 is 17 amino acids. The V and J ends lost 6 bases and 1 base, in that order; junction bases with no gene match: 13. Germline CDR1 MGHDK, CDR2 SYGVNS. Here the CDR3 reads CASRDTGQGFGNTEAFF. DNA for the CDR3: TGTGCCAGCAGGGATACTGGACAGGGATTTGGGAACACTGAAGCTTTCTTT.

The chain links TRBV10-3 to TRBJ1-2; TRBD1 is a possible D gene (6 bases). The CDR3 is made up of 14 amino acids. CDR1 and CDR2 from the germline V gene are ENHRY and SYGVKD. Trimming pared 2 bases from V and 4 bases from J, leaving 11 bases between. Written as DNA, the CDR3 is TGTGCCATCAGTGAGGGGGACACGAGCTATGGCTACACCTTC. Its protein is CAISEGDTSYGYTF.

The rearrangement joins TRBV6-5 to TRBJ1-2; unclear D gene. Germline CDR1 reads MNHEY; CDR2 reads SVGAGI. The V end lost 4 bases, the J end lost 0 bases, and 9 bases lay between the germline ends. The CDR3 consists of 14 residues. The DNA of the CDR3 is TGTGCCAGCAGTTGCACACCAACTAACTATGGCTACACCTTC. It specifies CASSCTPTNYGYTF.

This clone was detected only a few times. V usage is TRBV4-1 and J usage is TRBJ1-2, with 9 bases that match TRBD1. The CDR3 length is 14 residues. The V gene end was trimmed by 4 bases and the J gene end by 10 bases; junction bases not matched to a gene: 10. The V gene's germline CDR1 is MGHRA and CDR2 YSYEKL. CDR3 sequence: CASSPPGQGKVYTF. CDR3 in DNA: TGCGCCAGCAGCCCCCCGGGACAGGGAAAGGTCTACACCTTC.

The rearrangement links TRBV7-2 to TRBJ1-1; weak D call: TRBD1 (6 bases). The CDR3 length is 14 residues. Germline V gene sequence: CDR1 SGHTA, CDR2 FQGNSA. V was cut by 5 bases and J by 3 bases, with 13 bases left in between. The CDR3 nucleotides are TGTGCCAGCAGCCCCGGGACAAATTACACTGAAGCTTTCTTT. Translating it yields CASSPGTNYTEAFF.

In nucleotides, the CDR3 is TGCGCCAGCAGCCCAAATCCCCGGGACAGGGGGCTCCGGGAGACCCAGTACTTC. Translating it yields CASSPNPRDRGLRETQYF. This chain joins TRBV5-1 and TRBJ2-5, with 12 bases identical to TRBD1. CDR3 length equals 18 residues. Germline CDR1 reads SGHRS; CDR2 reads YFSETQ. Unmatched junction bases numbered 15, after V lost 4 bases and J lost 5 bases. Complete variable domain (other parts from reference TRBV5-1 and TRBJ2-5): KAGVTQTPRYLIKTRGQQVTLSCSPISGHRSVSWYQQTPGQGLQFLFEYFSETQRNKGNFPGRFSGRQFSNSRSEMNVSTLELGDSALYLCASSPNPRDRGLRETQYFGPGTRLLVL.

The chain couples TRBV14 to TRBJ1-2; weak D call: TRBD1 (5 bases). Looked up from germline, CDR1 is SGHDN and CDR2 is FVKESK. V lost 1 base, J lost 0 bases, and 12 bases lay in between. The CDR3 covers 16 residues. The CDR3 bases are TGTGCCAGCAGCCAAGGAGCAGGGTCGGCTAACTATGGCTACACCTTC. Amino acid sequence: CASSQGAGSANYGYTF.

The V gene is TRBV7-8, the J gene TRBJ1-2; D remains ambiguous. The V gene's germline CDR1 is SGHVS and CDR2 FQNEAQ. The CDR3 runs to 14 residues. Trimming stripped 2 bases from V and 6 bases from J, with 13 bases between. CDR3 sequence: CASSLSNYRDGYTF. The CDR3 DNA sequence: TGTGCCAGCAGCTTATCTAATTACAGAGATGGCTACACCTTC. The full variable domain, with the rest looked up from reference TRBV7-8 and TRBJ1-2, is GAGVSQSPRYKVAKRGQDVALRCDPISGHVSLFWYQQALGQGPEFLTYFQNEAQLDKSGLPSDRFFAERPEGSVSTLKIQRTQQEDSAVYLCASSLSNYRDGYTFGSGTRLTVV.

The sample holds one count of this clone. The chain carries TRBV9 and TRBJ2-7; maybe TRBD2 (5 bases). V shed 3 bases and J shed 3 bases, with 16 bases lying between them. This CDR3 spans 15 amino acids. Germline CDR1 reads SGDLS; CDR2 reads YYNGEE. The CDR3 here is CASSADGLFDYEQYF. CDR3 DNA: TGTGCCAGCAGCGCGGACGGACTGTTTGACTACGAGCAGTACTTC.

The genes are TRBV28 and TRBJ1-6, with D perhaps matching TRBD1 (6 bases). CDR1 is MDHEN, CDR2 SYDVKM, per germline. The CDR3 runs to 17 residues. V lost 6 bases and J lost 5, with 20 bases in between. The CDR3 loop reads CASSPFPGQPDNSPLHF. CDR3 DNA: TGTGCCAGCAGCCCGTTCCCCGGACAGCCGGATAATTCACCCCTCCACTTT.

The rearrangement links TRBV6-5 to TRBJ1-6, with TRBD1 as a possible D gene (6 bases). The CDR3 is made up of 14 amino acids. CDR1 is MNHEY and CDR2 is SVGAGI in the germline V gene. Trimming left V 6 bases short and J 8 bases short, with 14 bases between. Written as DNA, the CDR3 is TGTGCCAGCAGCGGCCAGACAGGCGATTCACCCCTCCACTTT. Amino acids: CASSGQTGDSPLHF.

V gene TRBV5-1 combines with J gene TRBJ2-5; the D gene is possibly TRBD1 (6 bases). V was cut by 4 bases and J by 11 bases, with 18 bases left in between. Germline assignment: CDR1 SGHRS and CDR2 YFSETQ. The CDR3 spans 13 residues. This CDR3 is CASSPDSGVGQYF. The DNA for the CDR3 is TGCGCCAGCAGCCCCGACTCAGGGGTTGGGCAGTACTTC.

This clone came up once. V is TRBV11-2 and J is TRBJ1-1; 8 bases line up with TRBD1. Germline CDR1 is SGHAT and CDR2 is FQNNGV. The CDR3 spans 16 residues. The V gene end was trimmed by 0 bases and the J gene end by 1 base; junction bases not matched to a gene: 4. CDR3 in DNA: TGTGCCAGCAGCTTAGACAGGGGGCAAGGGAACACTGAAGCTTTCTTT. This sequence encodes CASSLDRGQGNTEAFF. Supplemented by reference TRBV11-2 and TRBJ1-1, the full variable domain reads EAGVAQSPRYKIIEKRQSVAFWCNPISGHATLYWYQQILGQGPKLLIQFQNNGVVDDSQLPKDRFSAERLKGVDSTLKIQPAKLEDSAVYLCASSLDRGQGNTEAFFGQGTRLTVV.

V gene TRBV6-6 combines with J gene TRBJ1-2; D not resolved. V lost 9 bases, J lost 8 bases, and 28 bases lay in between. The CDR3 totals 16 residues. Germline loops: CDR1 MNHNY, CDR2 SVGAGI (reference sequence). The CDR3 bases are TGTGCCAGTGACCCCCCCGGAGGGAGGCAGTTAGGGGGCTACACCTTC. Protein: CASDPPGGRQLGGYTF.

The sample holds a few counts of this clone. The chain combines TRBV11-2 with TRBJ1-1, with TRBD1 as a possible D gene (6 bases). This CDR3 is 14 amino acids long. Germline lookup yields CDR1 SGHAT and CDR2 FQNNGV. V was pared by 3 bases and J by 4 bases, with 12 bases between. The CDR3 reads CASSFGGMGTEAFF. The CDR3 nucleotides read TGTGCCAGCAGCTTTGGGGGCATGGGCACTGAAGCTTTCTTT.

This chain uses TRBV2 with TRBJ1-4; D is possibly TRBD1 (5 bases). The V gene's germline CDR1 is SNHLY and CDR2 FYNNEI. The CDR3 spans 15 residues. V gave up 6 bases and J gave up 1 base, with 12 bases separating them. CDR3 residues: CASRPLGLTNEKLFF. The CDR3 nucleotides read TGTGCCAGCAGACCCCTGGGACTAACTAATGAAAAACTGTTTTTT.

The chain is built from TRBV7-8 and TRBJ1-1; possibly TRBD1 for D (6 bases). Trimming cost V 3 bases and J 0 bases, with 8 bases left between them. There are 14 residues in the CDR3. Germline CDR1 and CDR2: SGHVS and FQNEAQ. CDR3 protein: CASSFGQMNTEAFF. The CDR3 bases are TGTGCCAGCAGCTTCGGACAGATGAACACTGAAGCTTTCTTT.

The rearrangement uses TRBV5-8 and TRBJ2-5; a possible D gene is TRBD2 (5 bases). CDR1 SGHTS and CDR2 YDEGEE come from the germline V gene. Deletions cut 8 bases from V and 1 base from J, with 18 bases between. There are 15 residues in the CDR3. The chain's CDR3 is CARYSIRGTQETQYF. CDR3 bases: TGTGCCAGGTACTCCATCCGGGGTACCCAAGAGACCCAGTACTTC.

The rearrangement joins TRBV7-3 to TRBJ1-2, with a possible D match to TRBD1 (6 bases). Trimming removed 4 bases from V and 0 bases from J, with 12 bases in between. This CDR3 contains 15 residues. From germline, CDR1 is SGHTA and CDR2 FQGTGA. CDR3 DNA: TGTGCCAGCAGCTCGACGGACAGAACTAACTATGGCTACACCTTC. This sequence encodes CASSSTDRTNYGYTF.

The CDR3, as DNA: TGTGCCAGCAGCCAAGATCTCCAGGGGGCGCTTACCTTC. Encoded protein: CASSQDLQGALTF. The V and J genes are TRBV4-2 and TRBJ1-2; 8 nucleotides agree with TRBD1. Unmatched junction bases numbered 8, after V lost 0 bases and J lost 14 bases. This CDR3 has 13 amino acids. In germline, CDR1 is LGHNA, CDR2 YNFKEQ.